These 10 T cell receptor beta chains share one sample of origin, sequenced in a study of T cells in localized non-small cell lung cancer. The method was immunoSEQ multiplex PCR; TCRdb's version includes in-frame clones alone and lacks a portion of them. The sample includes 1,300 to 1,500 clones, more than 30% seen only once; the top ten take about 9.4%. Sequenced material: lung tumor tissue, taken before any cancer treatment. These receptors were collected from a male donor at least 60 years old with stage I squamous cell lung carcinoma.

This clone was seen just once. The rearrangement joins TRBV28 to TRBJ1-1, with a possible D match to TRBD1 (5 bases). The CDR3 covers 16 residues. Trimming removed 5 bases from V and 0 bases from J, with 16 bases in between. CDR1 and CDR2 from the germline V gene are MDHEN and SYDVKM. The CDR3 region is CASSTAAGFMNTEAFF. The CDR3, as DNA: TGTGCCAGCAGTACCGCAGCAGGGTTCATGAACACTGAAGCTTTCTTT.

The chain links TRBV28 to TRBJ2-3; tentative D call: TRBD1 (5 bases). Germline loops: CDR1 MDHEN, CDR2 SYDVKM. The CDR3 is made up of 15 amino acids. V lost 2 bases to trimming and J lost 0 bases, with 9 bases between them. The CDR3 reads CASSLPGKSTDTQYF. As DNA, the CDR3 is TGTGCCAGCAGTTTACCAGGGAAGAGCACAGATACGCAGTATTTT.

The J gene is TRBJ2-3, the V gene TRBV11-3; D not resolved. The germline V gene encodes CDR1 SGHNT and CDR2 YENEEA. The CDR3 is 14 amino acids. V lost 4 bases to trimming and J lost 6 bases, with 14 bases between them. Here the CDR3 reads CASSYLGIGDTQYF. The CDR3 DNA reads TGTGCCAGCAGCTACCTGGGGATTGGTGATACGCAGTATTTT. Filled out from reference TRBV11-3 and TRBJ2-3, the complete variable domain reads EAGVVQSPRYKIIEKKQPVAFWCNPISGHNTLYWYLQNLGQGPELLIRYENEEAVDDSQLPKDRFSAERLKGVDSTLKIQPAELGDSAVYLCASSYLGIGDTQYFGPGTRLTVL.

By share of the sample, this clone is medium-sized. The rearrangement links TRBV4-1 to TRBJ2-5, with D uncertain. V was shortened by 1 base and J by 5 bases, with 11 bases between the two germline ends. The CDR3 runs to 14 residues. Germline values: CDR1 MGHRA, CDR2 YSYEKL. The CDR3 nucleotides are TGCGCCAGCAGCCAAGTCGGGCAAGGGGAGACCCAGTACTTC. It specifies CASSQVGQGETQYF.

The chain is built from TRBV10-1 and TRBJ2-2; 8 bases match TRBD2. Germline CDR1 and CDR2: WNHNN and SYGVQD (reference sequence). The J segment lost 3 bases and the V segment lost 6 bases, leaving 3 bases of the junction unmatched. The CDR3 is 14 amino acids. The DNA for the CDR3 is TGCGCCAGCAGCACTAGCGGATACACCGGGGAGCTGTTTTTT. Its translation is CASSTSGYTGELFF.

The chain carries TRBV28 and TRBJ2-7, with 8 bases aligning to TRBD1. The V and J ends lost 6 bases and 2 bases, in that order; junction bases with no gene match: 6. Looked up from germline, CDR1 is MDHEN and CDR2 is SYDVKM. This CDR3 region has 14 residues. The CDR3 spells CASRSQQGAYEQYF. DNA of the CDR3: TGTGCCAGCAGGTCGCAACAGGGGGCCTACGAGCAGTACTTC. The whole variable domain, filled in from reference TRBV28 and TRBJ2-7, reads DVKVTQSSRYLVKRTGEKVFLECVQDMDHENMFWYRQDPGLGLRLIYFSYDVKMKEKGDIPEGYSVSREKKERFSLILESASTNQTSMYLCASRSQQGAYEQYFGPGTRLTVT.

This clone was seen more than once but under ten times. The chain's CDR3 is CASPPPSAEEQFF. The CDR3 bases are TGTGCCAGCCCCCCCCCTAGCGCTGAAGAGCAGTTCTTC. The chain is built from TRBV7-2 and TRBJ2-1; tentative D call: TRBD2 (6 bases). The CDR3 extends over 13 amino acids. Trimming shortened V by 8 bases and J by 10 bases, and 18 bases separated the two germline ends. Germline V lookup: CDR1 SGHTA, CDR2 FQGNSA.

This clone was recorded a few times. The V and J genes are TRBV9 and TRBJ2-1, with D perhaps TRBD2 (6 bases). This CDR3 region has 15 residues. V lost 4 bases and J 9 bases, leaving 20 bases between the germline ends. Germline values: CDR1 SGDLS, CDR2 YYNGEE. Here the CDR3 DNA reads TGTGCCAGCAGCCCTTCGCTGGGGGGTGGGATTGAGCAGTTCTTC. As protein: CASSPSLGGGIEQFF.

V usage is TRBV9 and J usage is TRBJ2-5; the match to TRBD2 covers 7 bases. CDR1 and CDR2 (germline): SGDLS, YYNGEE. V dropped 4 bases and J dropped 4; count of bases not matched to a gene: 10. The CDR3 contains 15 residues. The CDR3 sequence: CASSPRGGSSETQYF. CDR3 bases: TGTGCCAGCAGCCCGAGAGGCGGGAGCTCAGAGACCCAGTACTTC.

This clone showed up just a few times. V and J are TRBV14 and TRBJ2-7; D is possibly TRBD1 (5 bases). The CDR3 length is 13 residues. The ends were cut back, 1 base at V and 6 bases at J, with 10 bases in the middle. The germline gives CDR1 SGHDN, CDR2 FVKESK. CDR3 coding DNA: TGTGCCAGCAGCCAAGCGACAGTAGGCGAGCAGTACTTC. It is translated as CASSQATVGEQYF.